Sequencing of this TCR beta chain was carried out in a study of CD8 T cells in ankylosing spondylitis. Trimming stripped 0 bases from V and 1 base from J, with 13 bases between. The CDR3 spans 16 residues. Germline CDR1 is SGHDT and CDR2 is YYEEEE. Study-wide findings and caveats: As for the disease-linked clones, they showed a CD8+ phenotype and occurred at relatively low frequencies in peripheral blood. Disease-linked clones were reportedly significantly enriched in matched ankylosing spondylitis synovial fluid. The study identified a TCR beta motif of roughly eight highly homologous variants that appeared characteristic of ankylosing spondylitis blood.

Quantitative 5'-RACE with molecular barcodes produced the TCR beta libraries. Using its own MiXCR run on the 5' RACE reads, TCRdb lists one record per CDR3 protein. The repertoire holds more than 300,000 distinct CDR3 sequences, with around 10% as singletons. This clonotype has at least ten counts. Its target is unknown. The chain combines TRBV5-6 with TRBJ1-1; possibly TRBD1 for D (5 bases). Sequenced material: blood, either unsorted or a sorted T cell fraction (not recorded which). The TCR sequence derives from a female donor with ankylosing spondylitis or in good health (not recorded which). The CDR3, as DNA: TGTGCCAGCAGCTTGGTCCCGGGGACCAAGAACACTGAAGCTTTCTTT. The encoded protein is CASSLVPGTKNTEAFF.